This T cell receptor (beta chain) was captured in a study of blood T cells in healthy people across ages. The study, taken as a whole, reports: Lack of knowledge of donor CMV status possibly confounded expanded clonotype changes. Calculation of diversity from one million T cells yielded estimates considered to be underestimates.

A second 7 to 11 cycle PCR used barcoded and J-beta primers. Every sample returned 2.5 million or more CDR3-containing paired-end reads. TCRdb called the 5' RACE reads again in MiXCR, with one record for every CDR3 protein. The sample has 1.5 million to 2 million distinct CDR3 sequences, 28% seen once. This clonotype was recorded a few times. Its antigen remains unidentified. Researchers report isolating at least 6 million PBMCs per sample. Per the germline V gene, CDR1 is DFQATT and CDR2 is SNEGSKA (reference sequence). There are 13 residues in the CDR3. Trimming pared 6 bases from V and 8 bases from J, leaving 17 bases between.

The TCR sequence derives from a woman aged 25 to 39 in good health. This chain joins TRBV20-1 and TRBJ2-1; either TRBD1 or TRBD2 may supply D (6 bases each). The specimen was blood. DNA for the CDR3: TGCAGTGCGCACCTCGGGGGCGGGTATGAGCAGTTCTTC. This sequence encodes CSAHLGGGYEQFF.